Each of the 19 T cell receptor beta chains below was sequenced from the same sample in a study of T-cell memory formation after mild COVID-19. TCRdb called the 5' RACE reads again in MiXCR, with one record for every CDR3 protein. Here the sample spans about 260,000 distinct CDR3 sequences, around 8% being singletons. The sample was PBMCs or a T cell subset sorted from them (not recorded which). These TCRs come from a young man who had mild COVID-19 (a few samples of this study predate the infection). Cell type and time point are not known.

This clonotype was detected a few times. The gene calls are TRBV6-5 and TRBJ2-2, with 11 bases identical to TRBD1. Germline V gene data show CDR1 as MNHEY and CDR2 as SVGAGI. The J segment lost 2 bases and the V segment lost 4 bases, leaving 6 bases of the junction unmatched. The CDR3 totals 17 residues. The CDR3: CASSSPGQGVNTGELFF. CDR3 nucleotides: TGTGCCAGCAGTTCCCCGGGACAGGGGGTCAACACCGGGGAGCTGTTTTTT.

This clonotype has ten or more counts. The rearrangement uses TRBV12-3 or TRBV12-4 and TRBJ2-2, with a tentative D call TRBD2 (5 bases). Trimming pared 1 base from V and 1 base from J, leaving 7 bases between. The CDR3 totals 15 residues. The chain's CDR3 is CASSLEGVNTGELFF. In DNA, the CDR3 is TGTGCCAGCAGTTTAGAGGGAGTGAACACCGGGGAGCTGTTTTTT.

The chain combines TRBV7-4 with TRBJ2-7; either TRBD1 or TRBD2 may fit D (5 bases each). V dropped 1 base and J dropped 4 bases, with 8 bases sitting between them. Looked up from germline, CDR1 is SGHVT and CDR2 is SQSDAQ. The CDR3 covers 13 residues. CDR3 sequence (DNA): TGTGCCAGCAGCTTAGTGGGGGAGTACGAGCAGTACGTC. Its protein product is CASSLVGEYEQYV.

The genes are TRBV7-2 and TRBJ2-5, with 11 nucleotides matching TRBD2. The V and J ends lost 3 bases and 5 bases, in that order; junction bases with no gene match: 20. Germline loops: CDR1 SGHTA, CDR2 FQGNSA. The CDR3 has 20 amino acids. CDR3 DNA sequence: TGTGCCAGCAGCTTCCTTAGCGGGGGGGCCGGTCACTCCAGAAGGGAGACCCAGTACTTC. Amino acid sequence: CASSFLSGGAGHSRRETQYF.

This clonotype has only a few counts. The V gene is TRBV10-3, the J gene TRBJ2-7, with 10 bases that match TRBD1. The trim removed 4 bases at V and 3 bases at J, leaving 6 bases unmatched. Looked up from germline, CDR1 is ENHRY and CDR2 is SYGVKD. The CDR3 sequence is 15 residues long. The CDR3 loop is CAISGGQGSRYEQYF. The CDR3 DNA sequence: TGTGCCATCAGTGGGGGACAGGGGTCCCGCTACGAGCAGTACTTC.

The V gene is TRBV4-3, the J gene TRBJ1-1, with a weak D call TRBD1 (6 bases). V was cut by 3 bases and J by 3 bases, with 11 bases left in between. Germline CDR1 reads LGHNA; CDR2 reads YSLEER. The CDR3 covers 14 residues. CDR3 residues: CASSQDRIYTEAFF. DNA of the CDR3: TGCGCCAGCAGCCAGGACAGAATATACACTGAAGCTTTCTTT.

This rearrangement joins TRBV4-3 to TRBJ2-2; TRBD2 is a possible D gene (7 bases). V lost 0 bases, J lost 7 bases, and 15 bases lay in between. CDR1 and CDR2 from the germline V gene are LGHNA and YSLEER. The CDR3 runs 16 residues. The CDR3 region is CASSQDLGGQDGELFF. The CDR3 DNA reads TGCGCCAGCAGCCAAGACTTGGGGGGGCAGGACGGGGAGCTGTTTTTT.

This clonotype came up many times. J is TRBJ2-3 and V is TRBV20-1, with TRBD2 identical over 8 bases. The CDR3 consists of 13 residues. Germline V gives CDR1 DFQATT, CDR2 SNEGSKA (reference sequence). After removal of 8 bases from V and 2 bases from J, the junction contained 6 bases not matched to a gene. CDR3 region: CSKTGGPTDTQYF. The CDR3 region has the DNA TGCAGTAAGACGGGGGGGCCCACAGATACGCAGTATTTT.

This clonotype was counted only a few times. The genes are TRBV5-6 and TRBJ2-1; 7 positions match TRBD1. Losses at the gene ends were 3 bases for V and 6 bases for J; bases not matched to a gene: 9. The CDR3 spans 15 residues. Per germline, CDR1 SGHDT and CDR2 YYEEEE. The DNA of the CDR3 is TGTGCCAGCAGCTCGGACAGGAACCCACCCAATGAGCAGTTCTTC. Translating it yields CASSSDRNPPNEQFF.

The chain joins TRBV5-1 to TRBJ2-2; D unresolved. The length of the CDR3 is 14 residues. Trimming cost V 2 bases and J 7 bases, with 12 bases left between them. Germline CDR1 reads SGHRS; CDR2 reads YFSETQ. In nucleotides, the CDR3 is TGCGCCAGCAGCTTAGATCGAGGCATCGGGGAGCTGTTTTTT. Amino acid sequence: CASSLDRGIGELFF.

This clonotype was seen ten or more times. This sequence joins TRBV15 and TRBJ1-1; D is possibly TRBD1 (6 bases). In germline, CDR1 is LNHNV, CDR2 YYDKDF (reference sequence). The CDR3 has 14 residues. Trimming took off 0 bases at V and 9 bases at J, with 14 bases between the two ends. The CDR3 loop reads CATSRDRGGGKAFF. The CDR3 bases are TGTGCCACCAGCAGAGATCGGGGAGGGGGGAAAGCTTTCTTT.

The table lists this clonotype with many counts. The V call is TRBV20-1, the J call TRBJ2-3; D gene uncertain. This CDR3 spans 15 amino acids. CDR1 DFQATT and CDR2 SNEGSKA come from the germline V gene (reference sequence). V was pared by 0 bases and J by 5 bases, with 15 bases between. The CDR3 DNA follows: TGCAGTGCTAGAGACTCCAGACTTGGCGGAGATACGCAGTATTTT. Protein sequence: CSARDSRLGGDTQYF.

The rearrangement links TRBV20-1 to TRBJ1-1; no clear D. The CDR3 totals 11 residues. Germline V gene sequence: CDR1 DFQATT, CDR2 SNEGSKA (reference sequence). V was cut by 4 bases and J by 1 base, with 4 bases left in between. The CDR3 sequence: CSAKENTEAFF. As DNA, the CDR3 is TGCAGTGCTAAGGAGAACACTGAAGCTTTCTTT.

This clonotype was seen a few times. The rearrangement uses TRBV30 and TRBJ2-7; D is unclear. V was cut by 5 bases and J by 6 bases, with 17 bases left in between. Germline assignment: CDR1 GTSNPN and CDR2 SVGIG (reference sequence). This CDR3 comprises 13 residues. The CDR3 region has the DNA TGTGCCTGGGCCCCCCGGGCTCCGGGCGAGCAGTACTTC. This translates into CAWAPRAPGEQYF.

This chain connects TRBV9 to TRBJ1-1, with 7 bases that match TRBD1. J gave up 0 bases and V 0 bases, and 5 bases lay outside the gene matches. The CDR3 is 16 amino acids. Per the germline V gene, CDR1 is SGDLS and CDR2 is YYNGEE. DNA for the CDR3: TGTGCCAGCAGCGTAGGAGGGGGCGGATTGAACACTGAAGCTTTCTTT. Amino acid sequence: CASSVGGGGLNTEAFF. Filled out from reference TRBV9 and TRBJ1-1, the complete variable domain reads DSGVTQTPKHLITATGQRVTLRCSPRSGDLSVYWYQQSLDQGLQFLIQYYNGEERAKGNILERFSAQQFPDLHSELNLSSLELGDSALYFCASSVGGGGLNTEAFFGQGTRLTVV.

This clonotype is labeled large. V usage is TRBV7-2 and J usage is TRBJ1-1; no clear D gene. Trimming pared 8 bases from V and 11 bases from J, leaving 12 bases between. Germline values: CDR1 SGHTA, CDR2 FQGNSA. The CDR3 sequence is 10 residues long. CDR3: CASGRLGAFF. Here the CDR3 DNA reads TGTGCCAGCGGGCGGTTGGGGGCTTTCTTT.

The table lists this clonotype with many counts. The V gene is TRBV5-6, the J gene TRBJ2-1; possibly TRBD2 for D (6 bases). The CDR3 runs 14 residues. Germline CDR1 and CDR2: SGHDT and YYEEEE. Trimming shortened V by 1 base and J by 4 bases, and 9 bases separated the two germline ends. The CDR3 sequence: CASSLPGRYNEQFF. CDR3 DNA sequence: TGTGCCAGCAGCTTGCCGGGGAGGTACAATGAGCAGTTCTTC.

This sequence joins TRBV6-6 and TRBJ1-3; D gene ambiguous. Germline-derived CDR1 and CDR2 are MNHNY and SVGAGI (reference sequence). The CDR3 runs to 15 residues. The ends were cut back, 0 bases at V and 0 bases at J, with 6 bases in the middle. The CDR3 DNA sequence: TGTGCCAGCAGTTACTCGGGGAGCTCTGGAAACACCATATATTTT. It specifies CASSYSGSSGNTIYF.

This clonotype has ten or more counts. The chain couples TRBV6-5 to TRBJ1-1; unclear D gene. Germline V CDR1 and CDR2: MNHEY, SVGAGI. V dropped 0 bases and J dropped 8 bases, with 13 bases sitting between them. This CDR3 has 14 amino acids. The CDR3 loop is CASSYSIRKGEAFF. CDR3 sequence (DNA): TGTGCCAGCAGTTACTCGATTAGGAAAGGGGAAGCTTTCTTT.